This entry describes one T cell receptor (beta chain). Its antigen remains unknown. The read falls 3 residues short of the CDR3 end, and the missing part is taken from the germline J gene. TCRdb's copy holds only in-frame clones and misses some; the assay was immunoSEQ multiplex PCR. The table counts 25,000 to 35,000 clones; about 4.3% lies in the top ten. V lost 3 bases and J lost 2, with 10 bases in between. This CDR3 is 14 amino acids long. From germline, CDR1 is SGHTA and CDR2 FQGNSA. The data stem from a study of T cells in women clearing cervical HPV infection. Study-wide results and limits: Richness differences could reflect unmeasured T-cell content per sample.

Material: blood buffy coat. The sequence was collected from a woman aged 18 to 75 with a cervical HPV16 infection that either progressed to CIN3+ or cleared (not recorded which). The chain has TRBV7-2 and TRBJ1-2, with a weak D call TRBD1 (6 bases). The CDR3 is CASSFTQGNYGYTF. The part of the CDR3 DNA that was read is TGTGCCAGCAGCTTTACCCAGGGGAACTATGGC.